Presented here are 15 T cell receptor beta chains from one specimen sequenced in a study of T cell responses to AZD1222 COVID-19 vaccine. The data were produced by immunoSEQ multiplex PCR, yet TCRdb's version contains in-frame clones alone and is incomplete. The data contain more than 150,000 clones, approximately 94% of them singletons. The sequenced sample was peripheral blood, obtained 28 days after the second AZD1222 dose. The source is an adult who received the AZD1222 COVID-19 vaccine.

This sequence joins TRBV5-1 and TRBJ1-1, with a possible D match to TRBD1 (5 bases). Trimming removed 0 bases at V and 6 bases at J, with 12 bases between. This CDR3 is 14 amino acids long. The germline CDR1 and CDR2 sequences are SGHRS and YFSETQ. The CDR3 protein is CASSLEPGAAEAFF. The CDR3 bases are TGCGCCAGCAGCTTGGAGCCTGGGGCGGCTGAAGCTTTCTTT.

This clone appeared a few times. J is TRBJ2-7 and V is TRBV21-1; the table calls TRBD1, which could not be checked here. TRBV21-1 is a recognized pseudogene. This CDR3 region has 13 residues. The DNA for the CDR3 is TGTGCCAGCAAGAGGGACATATCCTACGAGCAGTACTTC. It yields the protein CASKRDISYEQYF.

The chain links TRBV5-8 to TRBJ1-5; D is uncertain. From germline, CDR1 is SGHTS and CDR2 YDEGEE. The ends were cut back, 0 bases at V and 3 bases at J, with 7 bases in the middle. CDR3 length: 14 amino acids. As DNA, the CDR3 is TGTGCCAGCAGCTTGGGACTGTACAATCAGCCCCAGCATTTT. Its protein product is CASSLGLYNQPQHF.

Note on this clone: Within the sample, other DNA sequences also encode this same CDR3. The J gene is TRBJ2-6, the V gene TRBV7-9; D not resolved. Trimming cost V 2 bases and J 1 base, with 6 bases left between them. The CDR3 spans 15 residues. CDR1 is SEHNR, CDR2 FQNEAQ, per germline (reference sequence). CDR3 sequence (DNA): TGTGCCAGCAGCTTATCTGAATCTGGGGCCAACGTCCTGACTTTC. As protein: CASSLSESGANVLTF.

The V gene is TRBV7-6, the J gene TRBJ2-3; 12 bases are a match to TRBD2. Germline values: CDR1 SGHVS, CDR2 FNYEAQ. V gave up 5 bases and J gave up 8 bases; unmatched junction bases: 11. The CDR3 length is 16 residues. This CDR3 reads CASSIRTSGARGTQYF. DNA of the CDR3: TGTGCCAGCAGCATTAGGACTAGCGGGGCGAGAGGTACGCAGTATTTT.

V and J are TRBV6-6 and TRBJ1-2, with D possibly being TRBD1 (5 bases). The length of the CDR3 is 13 residues. V lost 7 bases and J lost 4, with 13 bases in between. The V gene's germline CDR1 is MNHNY and CDR2 SVGAGI (reference sequence). The CDR3 loop reads CASTGQAAYGYTF. CDR3 nucleotide sequence: TGTGCCAGCACTGGACAAGCCGCCTATGGCTACACCTTC.

This sequence joins TRBV27 and TRBJ1-1, with D maybe TRBD1 (5 bases). The CDR3 runs 15 residues. Germline V CDR1 and CDR2: MNHEY, SMNVEV (reference sequence). With 2 bases removed from V and 4 bases from J, the gap between germline ends came to 14 bases. The CDR3: CASSLIQGRATEAFF. CDR3 in DNA: TGTGCCAGCAGTTTAATCCAGGGAAGGGCCACTGAAGCTTTCTTT.

The chain joins TRBV28 to TRBJ1-5; D is uncertain. CDR3 length: 15 amino acids. Germline V CDR1 and CDR2: MDHEN, SYDVKM. The ends were cut back, 2 bases at V and 5 bases at J, with 13 bases in the middle. CDR3 residues: CASSLGEAGYQPQHF. Written as DNA, the CDR3 is TGTGCCAGCAGTTTAGGGGAGGCAGGTTATCAGCCCCAGCATTTT.

The rearrangement uses TRBV5-1 and TRBJ2-3; TRBD2 matches at 8 bases. The V segment lost 2 bases and the J segment 4 bases; nucleotides outside the gene matches: 6. The germline V gene has CDR1 SGHRS and CDR2 YFSETQ. The CDR3 runs to 15 residues. This chain's CDR3 is CASSFSGDKADTQYF. DNA of the CDR3: TGCGCCAGCAGCTTTAGCGGGGATAAGGCAGATACGCAGTATTTT.

The V call is TRBV5-1, the J call TRBJ2-1; TRBD2 matches 10 bases. Germline CDR1 is SGHRS and CDR2 is YFSETQ. V shed 4 bases and J 8 bases; nucleotides not matched to a gene: 6. The CDR3 spans 14 residues. This CDR3 reads CASSPGTSEDEQFF. For the CDR3, the DNA is TGCGCCAGCAGCCCAGGGACTAGCGAGGATGAGCAGTTCTTC.

The chain has TRBV15 and TRBJ1-3; D unclear. Germline CDR1 is LNHNV and CDR2 is YYDKDF (reference sequence). Between the trimmed V and J ends, which lost 4 bases and 4 bases, there was a span of 14 bases. This CDR3 is 15 amino acids long. Here the CDR3 DNA reads TGTGCCACCAGCACCCCCGGGGTTTTAGGAAACACCATATATTTT. This encodes CATSTPGVLGNTIYF.

This rearrangement joins TRBV10-1 to TRBJ2-1; perhaps TRBD2 as D (6 bases). The CDR3 totals 13 residues. Germline CDR1 is WNHNN and CDR2 is SYGVQD (reference sequence). Trimming stripped 6 bases from V and 3 bases from J, with 9 bases between. CDR3: CASSGTFYNEQFF. In nucleotides, the CDR3 is TGCGCCAGCAGCGGGACTTTCTACAATGAGCAGTTCTTC.

The chain joins TRBV7-9 to TRBJ2-7; TRBD1 is a possible D gene (6 bases). The V end lost 4 bases, the J end lost 5 bases, and 21 bases lay between the germline ends. Germline lookup yields CDR1 SEHNR and CDR2 FQNEAQ (reference sequence). There are 16 residues in the CDR3. CDR3 protein: CASSSFGNRAADEQYF. The CDR3 bases are TGTGCCAGCAGCTCCTTTGGAAACAGGGCTGCGGACGAGCAGTACTTC.

The chain joins TRBV7-2 to TRBJ1-1; D call uncertain. CDR1 is SGHTA and CDR2 is FQGNSA in the germline V gene. The CDR3 contains 14 residues. The ends were cut back, 5 bases at V and 4 bases at J, with 14 bases in the middle. In DNA, the CDR3 is TGTGCCAGCAGCGGTAAGGATTTTGGCACTGAAGCTTTCTTT. Protein product: CASSGKDFGTEAFF. Full variable domain (outside the CDR3, taken from reference TRBV7-2 and TRBJ1-1): GAGVSQSPSNKVTEKGKDVELRCDPISGHTALYWYRQSLGQGLEFLIYFQGNSAPDKSGLPSDRFSAERTGGSVSTLTIQRTQQEDSAVYLCASSGKDFGTEAFFGQGTRLTVV.

The chain joins TRBV6-2 or TRBV6-3 to TRBJ1-4, with TRBD1 matching over 7 bases. Germline-derived CDR1 and CDR2 are MNHEY and SVGEGT. Trimming at V came to 6 bases and at J to 4 bases, leaving 5 bases not matched to a gene. The CDR3 runs 14 residues. CDR3 DNA: TGTGCCAGCAGCCCAGGGGGGTTTAATGAAAAACTGTTTTTT. This sequence encodes CASSPGGFNEKLFF.